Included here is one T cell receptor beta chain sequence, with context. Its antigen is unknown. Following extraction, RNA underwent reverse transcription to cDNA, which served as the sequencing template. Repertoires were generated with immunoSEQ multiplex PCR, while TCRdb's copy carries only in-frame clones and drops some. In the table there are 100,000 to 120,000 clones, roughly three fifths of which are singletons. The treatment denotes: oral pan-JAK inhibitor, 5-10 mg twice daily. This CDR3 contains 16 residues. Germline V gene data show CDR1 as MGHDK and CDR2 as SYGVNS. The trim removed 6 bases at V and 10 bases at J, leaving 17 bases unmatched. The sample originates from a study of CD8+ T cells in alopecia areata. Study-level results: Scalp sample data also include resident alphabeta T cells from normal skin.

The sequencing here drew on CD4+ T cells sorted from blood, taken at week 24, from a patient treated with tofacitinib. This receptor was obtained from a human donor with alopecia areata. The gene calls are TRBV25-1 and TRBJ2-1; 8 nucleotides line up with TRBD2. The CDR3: CASSVLISGAIREQFF. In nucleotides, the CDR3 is TGTGCCAGCAGCGTGTTGATTAGCGGGGCTATTCGGGAGCAGTTCTTC.